The present T cell receptor beta chain was sequenced within a study of technical replicates of blood from several donors. The repertoire was sequenced with immunoSEQ multiplex PCR; TCRdb's copy has only in-frame clones and lacks some. The repertoire holds some 60,000 clones, with around nine tenths as singletons. The CDR3 loop spans 15 amino acids. V was pared by 5 bases and J by 2 bases, with 4 bases of the junction left unmatched. Germline assignment: CDR1 LNHDA and CDR2 SQIVND (reference sequence). The V call is TRBV19, the J call TRBJ2-2; 8 positions agree with TRBD2. Sequenced input: PBMCs. This receptor was taken from a human donor in good health. Some clones in this sample may be carry-over from other donors' samples. CDR3 amino acids: CASSLSGKNTGELFF. The CDR3 DNA reads as TGTGCCAGTAGTCTTAGCGGGAAAAACACCGGGGAGCTGTTTTTT. Together with reference TRBV19 and TRBJ2-2, the CDR3 gives the full variable domain: DGGITQSPKYLFRKEGQNVTLSCEQNLNHDAMYWYRQDPGQGLRLIYYSQIVNDFQKGDIAEGYSVSREKKESFPLTVTSAQKNPTAFYLCASSLSGKNTGELFFGEGSRLTVL.